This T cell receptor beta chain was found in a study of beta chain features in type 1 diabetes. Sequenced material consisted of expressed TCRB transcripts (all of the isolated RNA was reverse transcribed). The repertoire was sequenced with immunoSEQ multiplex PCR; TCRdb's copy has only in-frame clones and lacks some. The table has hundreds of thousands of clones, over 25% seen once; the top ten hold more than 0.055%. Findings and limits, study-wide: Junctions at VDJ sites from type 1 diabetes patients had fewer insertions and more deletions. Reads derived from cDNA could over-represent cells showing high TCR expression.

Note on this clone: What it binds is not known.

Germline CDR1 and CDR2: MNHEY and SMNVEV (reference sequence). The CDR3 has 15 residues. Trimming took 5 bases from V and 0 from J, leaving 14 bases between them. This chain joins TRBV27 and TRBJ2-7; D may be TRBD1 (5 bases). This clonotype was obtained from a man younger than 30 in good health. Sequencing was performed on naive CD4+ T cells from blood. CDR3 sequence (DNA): TGTGCCAGCAGTACTCAGAGCAGGGCCTCCTACGAGCAGTACTTC. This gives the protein CASSTQSRASYEQYF.